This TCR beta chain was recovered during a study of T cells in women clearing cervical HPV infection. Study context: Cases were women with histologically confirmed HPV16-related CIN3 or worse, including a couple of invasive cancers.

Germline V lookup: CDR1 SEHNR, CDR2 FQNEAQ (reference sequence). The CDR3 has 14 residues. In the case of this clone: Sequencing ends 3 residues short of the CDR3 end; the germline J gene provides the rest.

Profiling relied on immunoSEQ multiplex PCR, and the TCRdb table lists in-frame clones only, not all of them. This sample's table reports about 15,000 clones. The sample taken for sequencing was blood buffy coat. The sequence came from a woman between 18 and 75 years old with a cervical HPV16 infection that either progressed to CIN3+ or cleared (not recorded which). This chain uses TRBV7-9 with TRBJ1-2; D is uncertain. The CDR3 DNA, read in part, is TGTGCCAGCAGCTTGGCGGGTTTAGCCTACGAC. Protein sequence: CASSLAGLAYD. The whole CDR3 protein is CASSLAGLAYDYTF.